A single T cell receptor beta chain is shown here with its context. No antigen is known for it. The sample originates from a study of cytomegalovirus exposure and HLA in healthy donors. Overall study results and limits: The study designated about 180 TCR beta chains cytomegalovirus-associated. Rare sequences made up most TCRs, while some public TCRs were found in many donors.

J lost 8 bases, V lost 6 bases, and 8 bases had no gene match. The CDR3 consists of 13 residues. The repertoire was sequenced with immunoSEQ multiplex PCR; TCRdb's copy has only in-frame clones and lacks some. This sample has 50,000 to 65,000 clones, with about nine tenths found just once. The receptor was derived from a woman between 18 and 30 years old in good health and CMV-seropositive. Sequencing was done on a sample of PBMCs. The chain combines TRBV23-1 with TRBJ1-1; the match to TRBD1 covers 8 bases. TRBV23-1 is recorded as an ORF, its role being uncertain. DNA of the CDR3: TGCGCCAGCAGCCAGACAGGGGCGGAGGAAGCTTTCTTT. Translation: CASSQTGAEEAFF.